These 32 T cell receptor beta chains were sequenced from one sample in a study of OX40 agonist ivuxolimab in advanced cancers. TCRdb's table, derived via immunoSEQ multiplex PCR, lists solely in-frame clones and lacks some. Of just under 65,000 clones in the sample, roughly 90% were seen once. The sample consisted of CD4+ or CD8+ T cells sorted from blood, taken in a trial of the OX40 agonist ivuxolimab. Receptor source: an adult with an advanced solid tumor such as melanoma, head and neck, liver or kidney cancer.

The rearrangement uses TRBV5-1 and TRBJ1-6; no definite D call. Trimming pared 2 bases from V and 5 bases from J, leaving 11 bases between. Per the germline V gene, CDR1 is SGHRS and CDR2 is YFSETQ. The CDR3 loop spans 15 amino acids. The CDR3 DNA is TGCGCCAGCAGCTTCGGACGGGAAAATAATTCACCCCTCCACTTT. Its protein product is CASSFGRENNSPLHF.

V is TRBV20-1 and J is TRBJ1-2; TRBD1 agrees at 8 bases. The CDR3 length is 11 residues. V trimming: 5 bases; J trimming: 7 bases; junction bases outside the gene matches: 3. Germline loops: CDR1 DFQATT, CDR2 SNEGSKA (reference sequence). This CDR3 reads CSAPGQGGYTF. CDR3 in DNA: TGCAGTGCTCCCGGACAGGGTGGCTACACCTTC.

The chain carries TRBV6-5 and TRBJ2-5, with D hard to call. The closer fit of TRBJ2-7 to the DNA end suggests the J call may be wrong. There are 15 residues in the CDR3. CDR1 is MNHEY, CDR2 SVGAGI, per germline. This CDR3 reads CASSYSQTGFYEQYF. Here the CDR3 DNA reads TGTGCCAGCAGTTACTCCCAGACTGGGTTCTACGAGCAGTACTTC.

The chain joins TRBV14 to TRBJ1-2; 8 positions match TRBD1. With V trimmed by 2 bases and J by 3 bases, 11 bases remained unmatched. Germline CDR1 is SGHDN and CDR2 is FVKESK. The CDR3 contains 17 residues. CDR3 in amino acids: CASSQTQGARVHYGYTF. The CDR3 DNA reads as TGTGCCAGCAGCCAAACCCAGGGGGCAAGAGTCCACTATGGCTACACCTTC.

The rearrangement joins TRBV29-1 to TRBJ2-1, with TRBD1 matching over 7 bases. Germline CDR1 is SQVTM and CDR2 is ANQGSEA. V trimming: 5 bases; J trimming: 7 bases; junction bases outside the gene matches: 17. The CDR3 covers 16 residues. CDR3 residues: CSVLRGRTGGNNEQFF. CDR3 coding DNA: TGCAGCGTTCTGAGGGGGCGAACCGGCGGCAATAATGAGCAGTTCTTC.

CDR3: CASRRQGGGNTIYF. CDR3 DNA sequence: TGTGCCAGCAGGCGACAGGGTGGAGGAAACACCATATATTTT. The rearrangement links TRBV14 to TRBJ1-3, with 7 bases identical to TRBD1. Unmatched junction bases numbered 6, after V lost 6 bases and J lost 4 bases. The CDR3 is 14 residues long. Germline V CDR1 and CDR2: SGHDN, FVKESK. The variable domain in full, with the rest retrieved from reference TRBV14 and TRBJ1-3, is EAGVTQFPSHSVIEKGQTVTLRCDPISGHDNLYWYRRVMGKEIKFLLHFVKESKQDESGMPNNRFLAERTGGTYSTLKVQPAELEDSGVYFCASRRQGGGNTIYFGEGSWLTVV.

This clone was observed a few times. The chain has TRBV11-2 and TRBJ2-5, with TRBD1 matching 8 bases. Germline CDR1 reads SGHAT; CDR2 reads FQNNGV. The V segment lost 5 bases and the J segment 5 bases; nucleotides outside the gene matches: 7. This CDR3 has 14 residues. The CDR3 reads CASSPTGVVETQYF. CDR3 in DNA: TGTGCCAGCAGCCCGACAGGGGTTGTGGAGACCCAGTACTTC. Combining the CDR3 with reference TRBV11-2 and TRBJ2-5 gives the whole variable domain EAGVAQSPRYKIIEKRQSVAFWCNPISGHATLYWYQQILGQGPKLLIQFQNNGVVDDSQLPKDRFSAERLKGVDSTLKIQPAKLEDSAVYLCASSPTGVVETQYFGPGTRLLVL.

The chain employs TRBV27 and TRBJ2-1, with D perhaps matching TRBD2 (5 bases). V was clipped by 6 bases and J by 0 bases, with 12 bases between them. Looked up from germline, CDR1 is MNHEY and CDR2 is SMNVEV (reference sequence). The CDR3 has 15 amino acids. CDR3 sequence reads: CASSLRGGSYNEQFF. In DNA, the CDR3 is TGTGCCAGCAGCCTGCGAGGAGGCTCCTACAATGAGCAGTTCTTC.

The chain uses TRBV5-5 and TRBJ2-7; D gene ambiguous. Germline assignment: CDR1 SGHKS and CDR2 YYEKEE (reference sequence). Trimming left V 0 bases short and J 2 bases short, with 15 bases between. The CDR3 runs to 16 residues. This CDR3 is CASSLAAARSPYEQYF. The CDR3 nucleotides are TGTGCCAGCAGCTTGGCCGCGGCCCGGTCCCCCTACGAGCAGTACTTC.

The CDR3 reads CASSEARQTNTGELFF. CDR3 sequence (DNA): TGTGCCAGCAGTGAAGCCCGACAGACGAACACCGGGGAGCTGTTTTTT. The V gene is TRBV6-1, the J gene TRBJ2-2, with D maybe TRBD1 (5 bases). Germline loops: CDR1 MNHNS, CDR2 SASEGT. The CDR3 runs to 16 residues. Trimming removed 0 bases at V and 0 bases at J, with 8 bases between.

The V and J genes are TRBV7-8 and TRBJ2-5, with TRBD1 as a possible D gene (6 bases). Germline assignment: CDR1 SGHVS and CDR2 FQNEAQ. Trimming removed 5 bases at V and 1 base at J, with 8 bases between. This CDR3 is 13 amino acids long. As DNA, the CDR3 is TGTGCCAGCAGCCGGGACATCCAAGAGACCCAGTACTTC. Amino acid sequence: CASSRDIQETQYF.

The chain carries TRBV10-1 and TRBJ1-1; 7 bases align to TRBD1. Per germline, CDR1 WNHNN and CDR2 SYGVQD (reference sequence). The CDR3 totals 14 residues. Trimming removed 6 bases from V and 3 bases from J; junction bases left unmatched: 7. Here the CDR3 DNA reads TGCGCCAGCAGCCGGGGACAGAGGGACACTGAAGCTTTCTTT. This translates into CASSRGQRDTEAFF.

The CDR3 protein is CASSIDGRSGANVLTF. CDR3 nucleotide sequence: TGTGCCAGTAGTATAGATGGCCGCTCTGGGGCCAACGTCCTGACTTTC. This chain connects TRBV19 to TRBJ2-6; D unclear. Trimming cost V 0 bases and J 0 bases, with 6 bases left between them. Germline V CDR1 and CDR2: LNHDA, SQIVND (reference sequence). The CDR3 has 16 residues.

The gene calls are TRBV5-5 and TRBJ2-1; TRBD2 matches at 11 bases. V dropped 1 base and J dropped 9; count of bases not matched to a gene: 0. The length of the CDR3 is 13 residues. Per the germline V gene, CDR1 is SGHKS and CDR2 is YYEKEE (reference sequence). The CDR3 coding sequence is TGTGCCAGCAGCTTGACTAGCGGGAGTGAGCAGTTCTTC. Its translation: CASSLTSGSEQFF.

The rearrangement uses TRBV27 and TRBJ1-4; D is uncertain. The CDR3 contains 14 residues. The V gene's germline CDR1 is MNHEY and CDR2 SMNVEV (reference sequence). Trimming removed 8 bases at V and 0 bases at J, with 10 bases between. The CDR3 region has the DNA TGTGCCAGCGGGCGGGTTTCAACTAATGAAAAACTGTTTTTT. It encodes CASGRVSTNEKLFF.

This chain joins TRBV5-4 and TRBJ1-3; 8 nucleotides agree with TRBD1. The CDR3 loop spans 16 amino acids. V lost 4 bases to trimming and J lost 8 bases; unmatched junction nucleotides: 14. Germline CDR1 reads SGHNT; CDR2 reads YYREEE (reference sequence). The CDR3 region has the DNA TGTGCCAGCAGCGATGACAGGGGCCGGTCTGATGACACCATATATTTT. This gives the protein CASSDDRGRSDDTIYF.

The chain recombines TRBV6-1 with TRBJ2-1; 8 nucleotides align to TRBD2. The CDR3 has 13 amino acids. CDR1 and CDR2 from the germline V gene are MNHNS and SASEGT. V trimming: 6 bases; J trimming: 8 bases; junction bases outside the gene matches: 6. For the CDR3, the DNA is TGTGCCAGCAGGGAGAGCGGGAGAGATGAGCAGTTCTTC. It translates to CASRESGRDEQFF.

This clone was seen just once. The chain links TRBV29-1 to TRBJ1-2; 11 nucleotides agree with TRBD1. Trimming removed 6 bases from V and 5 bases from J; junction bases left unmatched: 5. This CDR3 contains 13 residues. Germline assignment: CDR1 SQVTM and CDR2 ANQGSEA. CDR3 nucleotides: TGCAGCGTACGGACAGGGGGCGGGTATGGCTACACCTTC. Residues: CSVRTGGGYGYTF.

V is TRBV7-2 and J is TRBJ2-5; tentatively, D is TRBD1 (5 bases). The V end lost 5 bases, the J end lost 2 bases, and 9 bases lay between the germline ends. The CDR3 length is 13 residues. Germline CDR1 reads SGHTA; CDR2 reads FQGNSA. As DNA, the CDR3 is TGTGCCAGCAGCCCAGGGATTCAAGAGACCCAGTACTTC. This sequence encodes CASSPGIQETQYF.

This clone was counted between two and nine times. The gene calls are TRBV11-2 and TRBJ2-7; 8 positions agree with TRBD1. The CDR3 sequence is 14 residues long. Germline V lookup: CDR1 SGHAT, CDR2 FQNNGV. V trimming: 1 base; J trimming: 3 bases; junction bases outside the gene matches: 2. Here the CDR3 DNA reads TGTGCCAGCAGCTTAGGGACAGGGATCTACGAGCAGTACTTC. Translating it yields CASSLGTGIYEQYF.

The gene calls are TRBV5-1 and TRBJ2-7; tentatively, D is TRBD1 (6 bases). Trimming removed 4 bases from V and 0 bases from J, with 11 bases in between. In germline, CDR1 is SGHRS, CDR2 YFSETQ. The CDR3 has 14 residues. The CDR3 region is CASSVQGISYEQYF. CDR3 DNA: TGCGCCAGCAGCGTTCAGGGGATCTCCTACGAGCAGTACTTC.

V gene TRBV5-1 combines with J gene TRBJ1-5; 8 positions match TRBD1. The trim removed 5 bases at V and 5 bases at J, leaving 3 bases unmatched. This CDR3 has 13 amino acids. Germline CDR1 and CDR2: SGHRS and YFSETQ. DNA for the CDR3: TGCGCCAGCAGGGAGGGACAGGATCAGCCCCAGCATTTT. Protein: CASREGQDQPQHF.

The CDR3 protein is CAWSDSNSNQPQHF. As DNA, the CDR3 is TGTGCCTGGAGTGACAGTAATAGCAATCAGCCCCAGCATTTT. The chain carries TRBV30 and TRBJ1-5; D is unclear. The CDR3 has 14 residues. CDR1 and CDR2 from the germline V gene are GTSNPN and SVGIG (reference sequence). V was pared by 1 base and J by 0 bases, with 7 bases between. Full variable domain (missing parts from reference TRBV30 and TRBJ1-5): SQTIHQWPATLVQPVGSPLSLECTVEGTSNPNLYWYRQAAGRGLQLLFYSVGIGQISSEVPQNLSASRPQDRQFILSSKKLLLSDSGFYLCAWSDSNSNQPQHFGDGTRLSIL.

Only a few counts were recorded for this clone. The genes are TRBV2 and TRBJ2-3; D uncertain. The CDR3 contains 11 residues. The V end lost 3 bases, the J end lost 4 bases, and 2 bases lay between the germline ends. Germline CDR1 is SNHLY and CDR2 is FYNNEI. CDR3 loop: CASSEPDTQYF. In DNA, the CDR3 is TGTGCCAGCAGTGAGCCAGATACGCAGTATTTT.

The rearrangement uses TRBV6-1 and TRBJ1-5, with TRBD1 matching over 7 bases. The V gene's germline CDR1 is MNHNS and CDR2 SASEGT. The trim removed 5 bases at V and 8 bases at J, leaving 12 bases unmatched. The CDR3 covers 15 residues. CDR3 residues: CASSQKGEGAKPQHF. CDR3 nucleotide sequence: TGTGCCAGCAGTCAAAAAGGGGAGGGGGCGAAGCCCCAGCATTTT.

CDR3 sequence reads: CATSRPGLAINEQYF. Here the CDR3 DNA reads TGTGCCACCAGCAGACCGGGACTAGCGATCAACGAGCAGTACTTC. This chain joins TRBV15 and TRBJ2-7; 10 bases align to TRBD2. CDR1 is LNHNV and CDR2 is YYDKDF in the germline V gene (reference sequence). With V trimmed by 2 bases and J by 5 bases, 6 bases remained unmatched. The CDR3 sequence is 15 residues long. Combining the CDR3 with reference TRBV15 and TRBJ2-7 gives the whole variable domain DAMVIQNPRYQVTQFGKPVTLSCSQTLNHNVMYWYQQKSSQAPKLLFHYYDKDFNNEADTPDNFQSRRPNTSFCFLDIRSPGLGDTAMYLCATSRPGLAINEQYFGPGTRLTVT.

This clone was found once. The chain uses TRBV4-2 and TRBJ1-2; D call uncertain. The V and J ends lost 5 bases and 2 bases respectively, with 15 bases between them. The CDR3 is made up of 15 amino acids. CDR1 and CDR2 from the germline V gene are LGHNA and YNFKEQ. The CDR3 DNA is TGTGCCAGCAGCGTTAGCGGGTCGGTAAACTATGGCTACACCTTC. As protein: CASSVSGSVNYGYTF.

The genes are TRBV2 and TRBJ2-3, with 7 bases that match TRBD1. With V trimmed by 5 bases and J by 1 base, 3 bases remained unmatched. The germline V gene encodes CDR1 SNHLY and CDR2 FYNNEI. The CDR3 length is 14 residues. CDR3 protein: CASSLGQGTDTQYF. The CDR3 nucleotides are TGTGCCAGCAGTCTAGGACAGGGCACAGATACGCAGTATTTT.

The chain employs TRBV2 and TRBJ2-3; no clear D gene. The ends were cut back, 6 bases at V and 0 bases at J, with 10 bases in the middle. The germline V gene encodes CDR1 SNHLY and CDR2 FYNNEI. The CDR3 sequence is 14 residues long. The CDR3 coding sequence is TGTGCCAGCAGGGGCGCGGTGAGCACAGATACGCAGTATTTT. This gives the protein CASRGAVSTDTQYF. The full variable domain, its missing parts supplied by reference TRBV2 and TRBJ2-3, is EPEVTQTPSHQVTQMGQEVILRCVPISNHLYFYWYRQILGQKVEFLVSFYNNEISEKSEIFDDQFSVERPDGSNFTLKIRSTKLEDSAMYFCASRGAVSTDTQYFGPGTRLTVL.

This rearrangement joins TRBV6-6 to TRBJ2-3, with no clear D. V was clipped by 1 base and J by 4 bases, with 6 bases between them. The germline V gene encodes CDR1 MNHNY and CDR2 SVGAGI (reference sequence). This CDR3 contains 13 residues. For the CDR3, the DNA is TGTGCCAGCAGTTACTTAACGGCAGATACGCAGTATTTT. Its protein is CASSYLTADTQYF.

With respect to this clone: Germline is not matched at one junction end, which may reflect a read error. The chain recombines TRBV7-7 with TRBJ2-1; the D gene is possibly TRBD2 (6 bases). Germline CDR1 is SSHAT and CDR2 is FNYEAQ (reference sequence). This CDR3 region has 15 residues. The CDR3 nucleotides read TGTGCTAGCAGCCCTGGAGGAGGAGGGTACAATGAGCAGTTCTTC. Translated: CASSPGGGGYNEQFF.

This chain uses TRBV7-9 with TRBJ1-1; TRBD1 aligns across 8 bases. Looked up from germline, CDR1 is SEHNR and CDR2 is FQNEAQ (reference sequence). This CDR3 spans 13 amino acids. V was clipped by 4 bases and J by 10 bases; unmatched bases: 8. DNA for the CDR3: TGTGCCAGCAGCTACGCCGGACAGGGTCGAGCTTTCTTT. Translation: CASSYAGQGRAFF.